The T cell receptor beta chain described here comes from a study of blood T cell repertoires in COVID-19. Libraries were prepared by immunoSEQ multiplex PCR; TCRdb keeps only in-frame clonotypes and omits some of them. This repertoire shows fewer than 250,000 clones, approximately 86% found once; its top ten account for around 4%. This CDR3 spans 16 amino acids. After removal of 5 bases from V and 5 bases from J, the junction contained 8 bases not matched to a gene. CDR1 SGHVS and CDR2 FQNEAQ come from the germline V gene. The source is a woman in her forties with acute COVID-19. V is TRBV7-8 and J is TRBJ2-5, with TRBD2 matching 13 bases. Sequences were obtained from PBMCs or T cells enriched from blood (not recorded which). DNA for the CDR3: TGTGCCAGCAGCCCAAGACTAGCGGGAGGTTTGGAGACCCAGTACTTC. It specifies CASSPRLAGGLETQYF.